Shown below are 20 T cell receptor beta chains from a single sample sequenced in a study of blood T cell repertoires in COVID-19. Clones were read by immunoSEQ multiplex PCR, and TCRdb kept only the in-frame ones, dropping some. Of 200,000 to 250,000 clones in the sample, roughly 76% are singletons; the top ten hold around 7.5%. What was sequenced was peripheral blood. The origin of the receptors is a woman older than 75 with COVID-19, enrolled during active disease.

V and J are TRBV3-1 (or the pseudogene TRBV3-2) and TRBJ2-3; the D is unclear. The V gene's germline CDR1 is LGHDT and CDR2 YNNKEL (reference sequence). V was shortened by 3 bases and J by 3 bases, with 10 bases between the two germline ends. This CDR3 region has 14 residues. Written as DNA, the CDR3 is TGTGCCAGCAGCCACAGCGTGGTTACAGATACGCAGTATTTT. It codes for CASSHSVVTDTQYF.

This chain joins TRBV5-4 and TRBJ2-1, with no clear D. CDR3 length: 15 amino acids. Germline V gene data show CDR1 as SGHNT and CDR2 as YYREEE (reference sequence). The germline V and J ends were trimmed by 4 bases and 1 base, with 12 bases remaining between them. The DNA of the CDR3 is TGTGCCAGCAGCCGATCAGGTGGTTCCTACAATGAGCAGTTCTTC. It is translated as CASSRSGGSYNEQFF. The whole variable domain, filled in from reference TRBV5-4 and TRBJ2-1, reads ETGVTQSPTHLIKTRGQQVTLRCSSQSGHNTVSWYQQALGQGPQFIFQYYREEENGRGNFPPRFSGLQFPNYSSELNVNALELDDSALYLCASSRSGGSYNEQFFGPGTRLTVL.

The chain employs TRBV28 and TRBJ2-5; no firm D call. Germline V gene lookup returns CDR1 MDHEN and CDR2 SYDVKM. The germline V and J ends were trimmed by 5 bases and 5 bases, with 12 bases remaining between them. This CDR3 is 13 amino acids long. For the CDR3, the DNA is TGTGCCAGCAGTCAAGTACTGCCGGAGACCCAGTACTTC. Residues: CASSQVLPETQYF.

This clone appeared a single time. CDR3 amino acids: CASSLSQGAALTKNIQYF. DNA for the CDR3: TGTGCCAGCAGTTTGTCACAGGGGGCCGCCTTAACCAAAAACATTCAGTACTTC. The V and J genes are TRBV28 and TRBJ2-4, with 9 bases lining up with TRBD1. CDR1 and CDR2 (germline): MDHEN, SYDVKM. The CDR3 covers 18 residues. Germline trimming cut 3 bases from V and 2 bases from J; bases unmatched to any gene: 11.

The gene calls are TRBV29-1 and TRBJ2-7; 8 bases fit TRBD1. Germline CDR1 SQVTM, CDR2 ANQGSEA. The J segment lost 2 bases and the V segment lost 6 bases, leaving 6 bases of the junction unmatched. This CDR3 contains 13 residues. The DNA for the CDR3 is TGCAGCGTCTCCCAGGGGGCCCCCTACGAGCAGTACTTC. Translation: CSVSQGAPYEQYF.

The chain couples TRBV6-5 to TRBJ1-6, with 7 bases that match TRBD1. Germline V gene data show CDR1 as MNHEY and CDR2 as SVGAGI. J was trimmed by 3 bases and V by 8 bases; bases with no gene match: 4. The CDR3 loop spans 14 amino acids. The CDR3 is CASGQGVYNSPLHF. The CDR3 nucleotides are TGTGCCAGCGGTCAGGGGGTCTATAATTCACCCCTCCACTTT.

The V gene is TRBV6-5, the J gene TRBJ2-3, with a tentative D call TRBD2 (6 bases). Trimming removed 2 bases at V and 1 base at J, with 13 bases between. The CDR3 is made up of 16 amino acids. CDR1 and CDR2 (germline): MNHEY, SVGAGI. The CDR3 DNA follows: TGTGCCAGCAGTTACAAAAGGGCTAGCGGCACAGATACGCAGTATTTT. Its translation: CASSYKRASGTDTQYF.

The chain links TRBV5-1 to TRBJ2-7; 8 bases align to TRBD2. CDR3 length: 14 amino acids. The ends lost 4 bases at V and 3 bases at J; junction bases unmatched: 6. The germline V gene encodes CDR1 SGHRS and CDR2 YFSETQ. The CDR3 nucleotides read TGCGCCAGCAGCCCCACGGCGGGGGGCTACGAGCAGTACTTC. It yields the protein CASSPTAGGYEQYF.

J is TRBJ2-1 and V is TRBV27, with a weak D call TRBD1 (6 bases). Germline V gene sequence: CDR1 MNHEY, CDR2 SMNVEV (reference sequence). V shed 4 bases and J shed 0 bases, with 13 bases lying between them. CDR3 length: 16 amino acids. CDR3 protein: CASSSSRGSSYNEQFF. CDR3 DNA: TGTGCCAGCAGTTCCTCCAGGGGTAGCTCCTACAATGAGCAGTTCTTC.

V and J are TRBV30 and TRBJ2-7, with 7 nucleotides matching TRBD1. Germline V CDR1 and CDR2: GTSNPN, SVGIG (reference sequence). V gave up 4 bases and J gave up 0 bases; unmatched junction bases: 9. The CDR3 covers 15 residues. CDR3 bases: TGTGCCTGGAAAGGTCGACAGGGTCACTCCTACGAGCAGTACTTC. This translates into CAWKGRQGHSYEQYF.

The V gene is TRBV30, the J gene TRBJ1-4; TRBD1 is a possible D gene (5 bases). The germline gives CDR1 GTSNPN, CDR2 SVGIG (reference sequence). CDR3 length: 14 amino acids. The V end lost 0 bases, the J end lost 7 bases, and 12 bases lay between the germline ends. The chain's CDR3 is CAWSVGGKVEKLFF. In nucleotides, the CDR3 is TGTGCCTGGAGTGTGGGGGGAAAGGTTGAAAAACTGTTTTTT.

The J gene is TRBJ1-2, the V gene TRBV4-1, with TRBD1 matching 12 bases. Germline V gives CDR1 MGHRA, CDR2 YSYEKL. V was clipped by 5 bases and J by 7 bases; unmatched bases: 8. The CDR3 spans 15 residues. The CDR3 protein is CASSGWDRGRAGYTF. CDR3 sequence (DNA): TGCGCCAGCAGCGGATGGGACAGGGGGCGAGCTGGCTACACCTTC.

This sequence joins TRBV6-5 and TRBJ1-6, with 7 bases lining up with TRBD1. Trimming took 7 bases from V and 9 from J; bases not matched to a gene: 12. This CDR3 is 15 amino acids long. Germline CDR1 reads MNHEY; CDR2 reads SVGAGI. The CDR3 nucleotides read TGTGCCAGCACCCGGGACAGTCTGGGTTCTTCACCCCTCCACTTT. Amino acids: CASTRDSLGSSPLHF.

The V and J genes are TRBV25-1 and TRBJ1-2, with D perhaps matching TRBD1 (5 bases). This CDR3 region has 14 residues. Germline V gene lookup returns CDR1 MGHDK and CDR2 SYGVNS. With 2 bases removed from V and 1 base from J, the gap between germline ends came to 8 bases. CDR3 sequence reads: CASSEARDNYGYTF. Here the CDR3 DNA reads TGTGCCAGCAGTGAAGCCAGGGATAACTATGGCTACACCTTC.

V is TRBV15 and J is TRBJ2-4, with 7 bases identical to TRBD1. CDR3 length: 15 amino acids. Per germline, CDR1 LNHNV and CDR2 YYDKDF (reference sequence). V lost 0 bases, J lost 6 bases, and 5 bases stayed unmatched. The CDR3 bases are TGTGCCACCAGCAGAGACCCTAGACAGGGAAACATTCAGTACTTC. Translation gives CATSRDPRQGNIQYF.

This clone showed up just once. The chain carries TRBV30 and TRBJ1-4; the D is unclear. The germline CDR1 and CDR2 sequences are GTSNPN and SVGIG (reference sequence). Trimming took off 8 bases at V and 5 bases at J, with 18 bases between the two ends. The CDR3 length is 14 residues. The CDR3 loop reads CAAEGSSLNEKLFF. The DNA of the CDR3 is TGTGCCGCCGAAGGTAGCAGCTTAAATGAAAAACTGTTTTTT.

The J gene is TRBJ1-2, the V gene TRBV10-2, with no clear D. In germline, CDR1 is WSHSY, CDR2 SAAADI. This CDR3 is built from 13 residues. The germline V and J ends were trimmed by 3 bases and 5 bases, with 10 bases remaining between them. The CDR3 region is CASSDGRDYGYTF. CDR3 DNA sequence: TGCGCCAGCAGTGATGGGAGGGATTATGGCTACACCTTC.

V and J are TRBV19 and TRBJ2-2; tentative D call: TRBD1 (6 bases). The germline CDR1 and CDR2 sequences are LNHDA and SQIVND (reference sequence). CDR3 length: 15 amino acids. Between the trimmed V and J ends, which lost 6 bases and 6 bases, there was a span of 17 bases. The CDR3 spells CASSPKGEIAGELFF. The DNA for the CDR3 is TGTGCCAGTAGCCCAAAGGGGGAAATCGCCGGGGAGCTGTTTTTT.

The genes are TRBV3-1 (or the pseudogene TRBV3-2) and TRBJ1-2; D perhaps matches TRBD1 (5 bases). The germline CDR1 and CDR2 sequences are LGHDT and YNNKEL (reference sequence). The CDR3 runs 13 residues. V gave up 5 bases and J gave up 6 bases, with 13 bases separating them. As DNA, the CDR3 is TGTGCCAGCAGCAACACAGGATTCCATGGCTACACCTTC. This translates into CASSNTGFHGYTF.

The chain joins TRBV6-5 to TRBJ1-6; 9 nucleotides align to TRBD1. The CDR3 totals 13 residues. Germline CDR1 MNHEY, CDR2 SVGAGI. V gave up 9 bases and J gave up 9 bases; unmatched junction bases: 6. CDR3 loop: CASMGQGGSPLHF. The DNA of the CDR3 is TGTGCCAGTATGGGACAGGGCGGTTCACCCCTCCACTTT.